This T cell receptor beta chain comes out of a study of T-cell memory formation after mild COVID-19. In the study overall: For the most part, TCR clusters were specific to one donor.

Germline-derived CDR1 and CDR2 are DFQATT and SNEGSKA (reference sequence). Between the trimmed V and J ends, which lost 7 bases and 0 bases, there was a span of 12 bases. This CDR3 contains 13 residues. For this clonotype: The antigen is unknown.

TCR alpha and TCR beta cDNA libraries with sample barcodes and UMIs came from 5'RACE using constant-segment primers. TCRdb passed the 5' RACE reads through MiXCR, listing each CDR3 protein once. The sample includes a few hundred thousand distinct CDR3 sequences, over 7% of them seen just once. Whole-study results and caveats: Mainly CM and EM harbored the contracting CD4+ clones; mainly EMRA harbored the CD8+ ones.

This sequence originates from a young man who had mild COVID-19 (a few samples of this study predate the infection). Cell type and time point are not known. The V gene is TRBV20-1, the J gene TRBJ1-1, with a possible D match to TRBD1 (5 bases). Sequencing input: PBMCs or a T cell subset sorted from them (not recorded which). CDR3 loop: CSGFGGMNTEAFF. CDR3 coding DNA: TGCAGTGGATTCGGGGGAATGAACACTGAAGCTTTCTTT.